The present T cell receptor (beta chain) was sequenced within a study of CD8 T cells in ankylosing spondylitis. MiXCR, run by TCRdb on the 5' RACE reads, gives a single entry per CDR3 protein. The table records some 220,000 distinct CDR3 sequences, about 7% of them present only once. The germline CDR1 and CDR2 sequences are MNHEY and SVGEGT. J lost 7 bases, V lost 0 bases, and 11 bases had no gene match. CDR3 length: 17 residues. Findings and limits, study-wide: Ankylosing spondylitis blood seemed to carry a telltale TCR beta motif made of about 8 highly homologous variants. Some motif variants were previously reported in reactive arthritis synovial fluid and blood. CD8+ disease-linked clones were present at relatively low frequencies in blood.

To note about this clonotype: Its antigen is unidentified.

This chain connects TRBV6-2 or TRBV6-3 to TRBJ1-1; TRBD1 aligns across 10 bases. The sequence came from a male donor with ankylosing spondylitis. The specimen was blood, either unsorted or a sorted T cell fraction (not recorded which). The CDR3 coding sequence is TGTGCCAGCAGTTACTCCATCGGGACAGGGGTGGCTTATGAAGCTTTCTTT. The encoded protein is CASSYSIGTGVAYEAFF.